Presented here are 24 T cell receptor beta chains from one specimen sequenced in a study of blood T cell repertoires in COVID-19. The method was immunoSEQ multiplex PCR; TCRdb's version includes in-frame clones alone and lacks a portion of them. The top ten hold 2.5% to 3% of the sample, which has 180,000 or so clones, roughly 78% seen once. The sequencing sample was made of peripheral blood. Every receptor here comes from a woman at least 80 years old with active or convalescent COVID-19.

This rearrangement joins TRBV24-1 to TRBJ1-2, with TRBD1 identical over 7 bases. V shed 3 bases and J 4 bases; nucleotides not matched to a gene: 4. The CDR3 spans 14 residues. Looked up from germline, CDR1 is KGHDR and CDR2 is SFDVKD. This CDR3 reads CATSDDDRAYGYTF. The DNA for the CDR3 is TGTGCCACCAGTGATGACGACAGGGCCTATGGCTACACCTTC.

In its sample, this clone was seen a few times. This chain connects TRBV6-2 or TRBV6-3 to TRBJ2-7; 11 bases match TRBD1. Germline values: CDR1 MNHEY, CDR2 SVGEGT. The CDR3 has 15 amino acids. Germline trimming cut 5 bases from V and 3 bases from J; bases unmatched to any gene: 6. The CDR3 DNA reads as TGTGCCAGCAGTCTATCGGGACAGGGGGTCTACGAGCAGTACTTC. Translating gives CASSLSGQGVYEQYF.

A few counts support this clone. The chain combines TRBV11-2 with TRBJ1-1; 7 bases map to TRBD1. The J segment lost 11 bases and the V segment lost 1 base, leaving 7 bases of the junction unmatched. The CDR3 is 13 amino acids. The germline V gene encodes CDR1 SGHAT and CDR2 FQNNGV. CDR3 loop: CASSLGRDRDAFF. The DNA of the CDR3 is TGTGCCAGCAGCTTAGGGAGGGACAGAGACGCTTTCTTT. Variable domain in full (rest from reference TRBV11-2 and TRBJ1-1): EAGVAQSPRYKIIEKRQSVAFWCNPISGHATLYWYQQILGQGPKLLIQFQNNGVVDDSQLPKDRFSAERLKGVDSTLKIQPAKLEDSAVYLCASSLGRDRDAFFGQGTRLTVV.

The chain combines TRBV4-2 with TRBJ2-3, with 8 bases lining up with TRBD2. J gave up 3 bases and V 3 bases, and 8 bases lay outside the gene matches. Germline CDR1 LGHNA, CDR2 YNFKEQ. This CDR3 spans 16 amino acids. The DNA of the CDR3 is TGTGCCAGCAGCCACGGGGGGGGGCCTGGAACAGATACGCAGTATTTT. It yields the protein CASSHGGGPGTDTQYF.

J is TRBJ2-7 and V is TRBV19; 7 bases agree with TRBD1. V was clipped by 9 bases and J by 1 base; unmatched bases: 3. CDR3 length equals 12 residues. Per germline, CDR1 LNHDA and CDR2 SQIVND (reference sequence). In nucleotides, the CDR3 is TGTGCCAGCAGGGGGAGATCCTACGAGCAGTACTTC. Its protein product is CASRGRSYEQYF.

The chain joins TRBV7-2 to TRBJ2-7, with a weak D call TRBD1 (6 bases). This CDR3 comprises 14 residues. Per the germline V gene, CDR1 is SGHTA and CDR2 is FQGNSA. The germline V and J ends were trimmed by 4 bases and 0 bases, with 10 bases remaining between them. CDR3 coding DNA: TGTGCCAGCAGCTCCTCACAGGGCTCCTACGAGCAGTACTTC. Residues: CASSSSQGSYEQYF.

The rearrangement joins TRBV11-2 to TRBJ2-7; TRBD1 might be the D (5 bases). V gave up 1 base and J gave up 3 bases, with 10 bases separating them. Germline CDR1 reads SGHAT; CDR2 reads FQNNGV. The CDR3 runs 14 residues. The CDR3 loop reads CASSLGGRVYEQYF. The DNA of the CDR3 is TGTGCCAGCAGCTTAGGGGGCAGGGTCTACGAGCAGTACTTC. The whole variable domain, remainder taken from reference TRBV11-2 and TRBJ2-7, is EAGVAQSPRYKIIEKRQSVAFWCNPISGHATLYWYQQILGQGPKLLIQFQNNGVVDDSQLPKDRFSAERLKGVDSTLKIQPAKLEDSAVYLCASSLGGRVYEQYFGPGTRLTVT.

With respect to this clone: A junction end diverges from the germline sequence, so it may reflect a read error. The chain links TRBV29-1 to TRBJ2-5; a weak D match, TRBD1 (6 bases). This CDR3 has 12 amino acids. The germline CDR1 and CDR2 sequences are SQVTM and ANQGSEA. CDR3: CSAEGGVETQYF. The CDR3, as DNA: TGCAGCGCTGAAGGGGGAGTAGAGACCCAGTACTTC. Filled out from reference TRBV29-1 and TRBJ2-5, the complete variable domain reads SAVISQKPSRDICQRGTSLTIQCQVDSQVTMMFWYRQQPGQSLTLIATANQGSEATYESGFVIDKFPISRPNLTFSTLTVSNMSPEDSSIYLCSAEGGVETQYFGPGTRLLVL.

The rearrangement joins TRBV28 to TRBJ2-3; D perhaps matches TRBD2 (5 bases). The length of the CDR3 is 16 residues. In germline, CDR1 is MDHEN, CDR2 SYDVKM. V was clipped by 3 bases and J by 4 bases, with 17 bases between them. The CDR3 is CASSFAQARESDTQYF. DNA of the CDR3: TGTGCCAGCAGTTTTGCGCAGGCGAGGGAGTCAGATACGCAGTATTTT.

This chain links TRBV7-8 with TRBJ2-7; D remains unclear. CDR3 length: 18 residues. V lost 0 bases and J lost 0, with 18 bases in between. Per germline, CDR1 SGHVS and CDR2 FQNEAQ. The CDR3 region is CASSLAQNAFISSYEQYF. The CDR3 nucleotides are TGTGCCAGCAGCTTAGCGCAGAATGCCTTTATAAGCTCCTACGAGCAGTACTTC.

The chain carries TRBV9 and TRBJ2-6, with D unresolved. CDR1 and CDR2 (germline): SGDLS, YYNGEE. The CDR3 runs to 14 residues. V was cut by 6 bases and J by 2 bases, with 9 bases left in between. CDR3 sequence (DNA): TGTGCCAGCACGATCTACCCTGGGGCCAACGTCCTGACTTTC. This sequence encodes CASTIYPGANVLTF.

The V and J genes are TRBV7-9 and TRBJ1-1; D possibly corresponds to TRBD1 (5 bases). V lost 5 bases and J lost 11, with 12 bases in between. The CDR3 sequence is 11 residues long. Germline V lookup: CDR1 SEHNR, CDR2 FQNEAQ (reference sequence). CDR3 amino acids: CASSPPGGAFF. In DNA form, the CDR3 reads TGTGCCAGCAGCCCCCCGGGGGGGGCTTTCTTT. Together with reference TRBV7-9 and TRBJ1-1, the CDR3 gives the full variable domain: DTGVSQNPRHKITKRGQNVTFRCDPISEHNRLYWYRQTLGQGPEFLTYFQNEAQLEKSRLLSDRFSAERPKGSFSTLEIQRTEQGDSAMYLCASSPPGGAFFGQGTRLTVV.

This chain joins TRBV6-6 and TRBJ2-1; TRBD1 agrees at 7 bases. This CDR3 has 13 residues. Germline V CDR1 and CDR2: MNHNY, SVGAGI (reference sequence). V gave up 7 bases and J gave up 4 bases; unmatched junction bases: 4. Here the CDR3 DNA reads TGTGCCAGCACCTCGGGACAGTACAATGAGCAGTTCTTC. Its translation is CASTSGQYNEQFF.

In its sample, this clone was seen a few times. The rearrangement joins TRBV3-1 (or the pseudogene TRBV3-2) to TRBJ2-3; D unresolved. Germline-derived CDR1 and CDR2 are LGHDT and YNNKEL (reference sequence). Trimming left V 2 bases short and J 6 bases short, with 12 bases between. CDR3 length: 14 amino acids. The CDR3, as DNA: TGTGCCAGCAGCCAAAACATCCCACCGGATACGCAGTATTTT. It codes for CASSQNIPPDTQYF.

The chain couples TRBV11-2 to TRBJ2-2, with 7 bases lining up with TRBD2. J was trimmed by 5 bases and V by 3 bases; bases with no gene match: 3. The CDR3 consists of 14 residues. Germline assignment: CDR1 SGHAT and CDR2 FQNNGV. CDR3 region: CASSFRGGTGELFF. The CDR3 DNA reads TGTGCCAGCAGCTTCCGCGGGGGAACCGGGGAGCTGTTTTTT.

The rearrangement joins TRBV28 to TRBJ2-7; 7 bases map to TRBD1. The germline gives CDR1 MDHEN, CDR2 SYDVKM. Trimming took 6 bases from V and 0 from J; bases not matched to a gene: 8. The CDR3 runs to 15 residues. Written as DNA, the CDR3 is TGTGCCAGCAGAGAAGATTGGGACAGCTCCTACGAGCAGTACTTC. Its translation: CASREDWDSSYEQYF.

This chain joins TRBV28 and TRBJ1-2; TRBD1 might be the D (5 bases). The CDR3 covers 13 residues. V lost 3 bases, J lost 8 bases, and 13 bases lay in between. Germline assignment: CDR1 MDHEN and CDR2 SYDVKM. The CDR3 here is CASSFVGGRGYTF. CDR3 bases: TGTGCCAGCAGTTTCGTGGGGGGTCGGGGCTACACCTTC.

The rearrangement joins TRBV6-1 to TRBJ2-7; 7 bases map to TRBD2. Germline trimming cut 1 base from V and 6 bases from J; bases unmatched to any gene: 3. The CDR3 extends over 13 amino acids. Germline V gene lookup returns CDR1 MNHNS and CDR2 SASEGT. CDR3 bases: TGTGCCAGCAGTGAAGGGGGGGGGTTCGAGCAGTACTTC. It codes for CASSEGGGFEQYF.

The count of this clone is one. The genes are TRBV28 and TRBJ1-1; 8 bases line up with TRBD1. CDR1 is MDHEN, CDR2 SYDVKM, per germline. This CDR3 has 15 residues. V shed 7 bases and J 5 bases; nucleotides not matched to a gene: 12. The CDR3 here is CASKRQGALRTEAFF. Written as DNA, the CDR3 is TGTGCCAGCAAGCGGCAGGGGGCGCTGAGGACTGAAGCTTTCTTT. The full variable domain, with the rest looked up from reference TRBV28 and TRBJ1-1, is DVKVTQSSRYLVKRTGEKVFLECVQDMDHENMFWYRQDPGLGLRLIYFSYDVKMKEKGDIPEGYSVSREKKERFSLILESASTNQTSMYLCASKRQGALRTEAFFGQGTRLTVV.

The chain uses TRBV4-3 and TRBJ2-3; a weak D match, TRBD1 (5 bases). V shed 5 bases and J shed 2 bases, with 8 bases lying between them. From germline, CDR1 is LGHNA and CDR2 YSLEER. The CDR3 extends over 13 amino acids. CDR3 residues: CASSLQVTDTQYF. CDR3 DNA sequence: TGCGCCAGCAGCTTACAGGTCACAGATACGCAGTATTTT.

This clone occurred many times. The chain is built from TRBV19 and TRBJ2-1; 7 positions agree with TRBD1. Germline values: CDR1 LNHDA, CDR2 SQIVND (reference sequence). V lost 11 bases and J lost 1; bases outside the gene matches: 11. CDR3 size: 15 residues. CDR3 in DNA: TGTGCCGCAGGGGTTGAGGGGGCTTCCTACAATGAGCAGTTCTTC. Protein product: CAAGVEGASYNEQFF.

The chain uses TRBV30 and TRBJ2-5; 8 nucleotides agree with TRBD1. Germline loops: CDR1 GTSNPN, CDR2 SVGIG (reference sequence). Trimming at V came to 1 base and at J to 3 bases, leaving 7 bases not matched to a gene. The CDR3 is 15 residues long. In nucleotides, the CDR3 is TGTGCCTGGAGTGGGATAGGACAGGGAAAAGAGACCCAGTACTTC. Protein product: CAWSGIGQGKETQYF.

The V call is TRBV5-1, the J call TRBJ2-2; 7 bases are shared with TRBD1. The germline V gene encodes CDR1 SGHRS and CDR2 YFSETQ. This CDR3 has 15 amino acids. The junction had 5 bases not matched to a gene; V was cut back by 2 bases and J by 4 bases. The CDR3 is CASSLQGQPTGELFF. The CDR3 nucleotides read TGCGCCAGCAGCTTACAGGGACAGCCCACCGGGGAGCTGTTTTTT. Drawing the rest from reference TRBV5-1 and TRBJ2-2, the complete variable domain is KAGVTQTPRYLIKTRGQQVTLSCSPISGHRSVSWYQQTPGQGLQFLFEYFSETQRNKGNFPGRFSGRQFSNSRSEMNVSTLELGDSALYLCASSLQGQPTGELFFGEGSRLTVL.

The chain recombines TRBV11-2 with TRBJ2-7, with D possibly TRBD1 on 5 matching bases. Germline V CDR1 and CDR2: SGHAT, FQNNGV. There are 16 residues in the CDR3. Trimming took off 4 bases at V and 3 bases at J, with 19 bases between the two ends. CDR3 loop: CASSSPSAGPIYEQYF. The CDR3 nucleotides read TGTGCCAGCAGCTCCCCGTCCGCAGGGCCGATCTACGAGCAGTACTTC.